This T cell receptor beta chain is drawn from a study of cytomegalovirus exposure and HLA in healthy donors. On the study more broadly: Falling in the Caucasian-associated ancestry cluster were 80% to 90% of under 450 genotyped donors.

On this clone itself: The antigen remains undetermined.

The CDR3 spans 15 residues. Germline-derived CDR1 and CDR2 are SQVTM and ANQGSEA. The V gene lost 7 bases and the J gene lost 6 bases, with 24 bases spanning the gap. Study-level findings and limits: In vitro, three CMV-associated chains proved specific for CMV antigens.

Vbeta (60) and Jbeta (13) primers were used in the PCR. The method was immunoSEQ multiplex PCR; TCRdb's version includes in-frame clones alone and lacks a portion of them. The sample consists of 95,000 to 150,000 clones, about 80% of them appearing once. The chain uses TRBV29-1 and TRBJ1-1, with a weak D call TRBD1 (5 bases). The sample taken for sequencing was PBMCs. The TCR originated in a woman aged 50 to 65 in good health and CMV-seronegative. The CDR3 DNA is TGCAGCGCGGACAAAGAAGACCCTTATAACGCTGAAGCTTTCTTT. Translated, it gives CSADKEDPYNAEAFF.